This T cell receptor (beta chain) was retrieved from a study of cytomegalovirus exposure and HLA in healthy donors. Study-level background: The study's early data release held 80 million to 95 million unique TCRs from HLA-typed donors.

Germline assignment: CDR1 SGHNT and CDR2 YENEEA. V shed 2 bases and J 6 bases; nucleotides not matched to a gene: 5. The CDR3 length is 15 residues. The PCR ran on 60 Vbeta and 13 Jbeta primers. The assay was immunoSEQ multiplex PCR, and TCRdb's table has in-frame clones only and misses some. The table shows 150,000 or so clones, with 80% occurring only once. Regarding the study as a whole: While the bulk of TCR sequences proved rare, some public TCRs turned up in many donors. An analysis was carried out at a later point. It showed that HLA-associated TCR beta chains were more clonally expanded than equally common non-associated chains. Within an earlier analysis, most TCR beta V segments proved productive either about 87% or about 30% of the time.

Worth noting for this clone: The antigen remains unidentified.

This TCR was sampled from a woman in her 50s in good health and CMV-seropositive. J is TRBJ2-1 and V is TRBV11-3; 9 bases match TRBD1. The sample was PBMCs. The CDR3 spells CASSLFPDRGNEQFF. The CDR3 bases are TGTGCCAGCAGCTTATTCCCGGACAGGGGCAATGAGCAGTTCTTC. The full variable domain, completed using reference TRBV11-3 and TRBJ2-1, is EAGVVQSPRYKIIEKKQPVAFWCNPISGHNTLYWYLQNLGQGPELLIRYENEEAVDDSQLPKDRFSAERLKGVDSTLKIQPAELGDSAVYLCASSLFPDRGNEQFFGPGTRLTVL.